The 30 T cell receptor beta chains given below trace back to one sample, sequenced in a study of blood T cell repertoires in COVID-19 (TCRdb year 2020). The library was generated by the immunoSEQ multiplex PCR assay. TCRdb re-hosts the immuneACCESS table, in-frame sequences only. Its copies lack some clones; in the studies checked, an unresolved V gene accounts for under half of them, and the cause for the rest is not known. Across this sample there are some 170,000 clones, with more than 60% seen only once. The top ten hold 2.8% of the sample. The sequenced material came from peripheral blood. The receptor source for this set is a man aged 65-85 years with acute or convalescent COVID-19.

This clone appeared a single time. DNA for the CDR3: TGTGCCAGCAGTTACGAGCCTCAAGCCGAGAGTACTGAAGCTTTCTTT. Protein sequence: CASSYEPQAESTEAFF. V gene TRBV6-5 combines with J gene TRBJ1-1; D gene unclear. The germline CDR1 and CDR2 sequences are MNHEY and SVGAGI. Trimming left V 2 bases short and J 5 bases short, with 18 bases between. CDR3 length: 16 residues.

This chain joins TRBV7-9 and TRBJ2-3, with a weak D call TRBD1 (6 bases). Looked up from germline, CDR1 is SEHNR and CDR2 is FQNEAQ (reference sequence). The CDR3 consists of 17 residues. The V gene lost 5 bases and the J gene lost 4 bases, with 22 bases spanning the gap. CDR3 loop: CASSPPFGTRLADTQYF. The CDR3 DNA reads as TGTGCCAGCAGCCCGCCGTTCGGGACAAGGCTCGCAGATACGCAGTATTTT.

The chain links TRBV13 to TRBJ2-1, with D tentatively TRBD1 (6 bases). V lost 7 bases, J lost 9 bases, and 13 bases lay in between. The CDR3 has 12 amino acids. Germline V lookup: CDR1 PRHDT, CDR2 FYEKMQ (reference sequence). CDR3 DNA: TGTGCCAGCACCCTAAGGGGGTTTGAGCAGTTCTTC. This sequence encodes CASTLRGFEQFF.

This clone was detected only a few times. The rearrangement uses TRBV3-1 (or the pseudogene TRBV3-2) and TRBJ1-1; D perhaps matches TRBD1 (5 bases). CDR1 is LGHDT and CDR2 is YNNKEL in the germline V gene (reference sequence). The germline V and J ends were trimmed by 4 bases and 4 bases, with 10 bases remaining between them. The length of the CDR3 is 13 residues. The CDR3, as DNA: TGTGCCAGCAGCCCCTTCACAGGCACTGAAGCTTTCTTT. Translation: CASSPFTGTEAFF.

The CDR3 region has the DNA TGTGCCAGCAGTGACCACAGGGGATATGGCTACACCTTC. It encodes CASSDHRGYGYTF. This sequence joins TRBV6-1 and TRBJ1-2, with 7 bases fitting TRBD1. Per the germline V gene, CDR1 is MNHNS and CDR2 is SASEGT. The V segment lost 3 bases and the J segment 5 bases; nucleotides outside the gene matches: 3. The CDR3 consists of 13 residues.

The chain has TRBV27 and TRBJ1-2; 8 bases fit TRBD1. Losses at the gene ends were 5 bases for V and 8 bases for J; bases not matched to a gene: 10. Germline V gene sequence: CDR1 MNHEY, CDR2 SMNVEV (reference sequence). The CDR3 is 14 amino acids. CDR3 DNA: TGTGCCAGCAGTACCACTGGACAGGGTCGGGGCTACACCTTC. It translates to CASSTTGQGRGYTF.

The chain joins TRBV7-7 to TRBJ1-4, with a tentative D call TRBD1 (6 bases). Trimming removed 5 bases at V and 11 bases at J, with 21 bases between. The CDR3 spans 15 residues. In germline, CDR1 is SSHAT, CDR2 FNYEAQ (reference sequence). For the CDR3, the DNA is TGTGCCAGCAGCCTCATGACAGGAAGGGAGTCGAAACTGTTTTTT. Translating it yields CASSLMTGRESKLFF.

This clone appeared a few times. The chain recombines TRBV27 with TRBJ1-6; D is ambiguous. V was trimmed by 3 bases and J by 10 bases, leaving 10 bases between them. The CDR3 consists of 13 residues. Germline V gene sequence: CDR1 MNHEY, CDR2 SMNVEV (reference sequence). CDR3 sequence: CASSLSSRSPLHF. The DNA of the CDR3 is TGTGCCAGCAGTTTGAGTAGCCGCTCACCCCTCCACTTT.

This sequence joins TRBV7-6 and TRBJ2-3; D might be TRBD2 (5 bases). CDR3 length: 17 amino acids. Trimming stripped 1 base from V and 3 bases from J, with 17 bases between. Looked up from germline, CDR1 is SGHVS and CDR2 is FNYEAQ. Written as DNA, the CDR3 is TGTGCCAGCAGCTTAGGAAGGCGGCGGGCCGTGACAGATACGCAGTATTTT. This sequence encodes CASSLGRRRAVTDTQYF.

In DNA form, the CDR3 reads TGTGCCAGTACCGGGACAGTGGATCAGCCCCAGCATTTT. Protein: CASTGTVDQPQHF. V and J are TRBV19 and TRBJ1-5, with TRBD1 matching 7 bases. The germline V gene encodes CDR1 LNHDA and CDR2 SQIVND (reference sequence). V trimming: 7 bases; J trimming: 5 bases; junction bases outside the gene matches: 5. There are 13 residues in the CDR3. Together with reference TRBV19 and TRBJ1-5, the CDR3 gives the full variable domain: DGGITQSPKYLFRKEGQNVTLSCEQNLNHDAMYWYRQDPGQGLRLIYYSQIVNDFQKGDIAEGYSVSREKKESFPLTVTSAQKNPTAFYLCASTGTVDQPQHFGDGTRLSIL.

There are a few counts of this clone. The V gene is TRBV6-5, the J gene TRBJ1-3, with D maybe TRBD1 (6 bases). Deletions cut 2 bases from V and 4 bases from J, with 15 bases between. Germline CDR1 reads MNHEY; CDR2 reads SVGAGI. The CDR3 loop spans 16 amino acids. For the CDR3, the DNA is TGTGCCAGCAGTTACGGACAGTCTATTTCGGGAAACACCATATATTTT. Amino acids: CASSYGQSISGNTIYF.

This clone was found once. V is TRBV27 and J is TRBJ1-4; a possible D gene is TRBD1 (5 bases). Trimming stripped 8 bases from V and 0 bases from J, with 10 bases between. The CDR3 length is 14 residues. The germline CDR1 and CDR2 sequences are MNHEY and SMNVEV (reference sequence). CDR3 region: CASQGTATNEKLFF. The CDR3 DNA is TGTGCCAGCCAGGGTACAGCAACTAATGAAAAACTGTTTTTT.

This clone was detected a few times. The chain combines TRBV5-1 with TRBJ2-2; 9 bases agree with TRBD1. The CDR3 contains 15 residues. Germline CDR1 and CDR2: SGHRS and YFSETQ. The junction had 0 bases not matched to a gene; V was cut back by 0 bases and J by 3 bases. CDR3 loop: CASSLGTGDTGELFF. The CDR3 DNA sequence: TGCGCCAGCAGCTTGGGGACAGGGGACACCGGGGAGCTGTTTTTT. Based on the CDR3 plus reference TRBV5-1 and TRBJ2-2, the full variable domain is KAGVTQTPRYLIKTRGQQVTLSCSPISGHRSVSWYQQTPGQGLQFLFEYFSETQRNKGNFPGRFSGRQFSNSRSEMNVSTLELGDSALYLCASSLGTGDTGELFFGEGSRLTVL.

The chain employs TRBV27 and TRBJ2-3, with 8 bases that match TRBD2. CDR1 and CDR2 (germline): MNHEY, SMNVEV (reference sequence). V lost 5 bases, J lost 1 base, and 11 bases stayed unmatched. The CDR3 has 17 amino acids. The CDR3 sequence: CASSLPALAGRTDTQYF. The CDR3 DNA reads as TGTGCCAGCAGTCTACCCGCGTTAGCGGGACGCACAGATACGCAGTATTTT.

This clone showed up just a few times. CDR3 region: CASSQTSGRAGREQFF. The CDR3 nucleotides read TGCGCCAGCAGCCAAACTAGCGGGAGGGCCGGGCGTGAGCAGTTCTTC. V gene TRBV4-3 combines with J gene TRBJ2-1, with 13 bases matching TRBD2. Germline CDR1 LGHNA, CDR2 YSLEER. The V gene end was trimmed by 2 bases and the J gene end by 9 bases; junction bases not matched to a gene: 7. The CDR3 totals 16 residues.

In its sample, this clone was seen many times. The gene calls are TRBV6-5 and TRBJ1-2, with TRBD1 matching over 11 bases. Germline CDR1 and CDR2: MNHEY and SVGAGI. The CDR3 consists of 13 residues. V shed 10 bases and J 8 bases; nucleotides not matched to a gene: 9. CDR3 residues: CATGGQGAGGYTF. The CDR3 coding sequence is TGTGCCACAGGCGGACAGGGGGCGGGAGGCTACACCTTC.

The J gene is TRBJ2-1, the V gene TRBV6-5, with 8 bases fitting TRBD2. Per germline, CDR1 MNHEY and CDR2 SVGAGI. The J segment lost 5 bases and the V segment lost 5 bases, leaving 8 bases of the junction unmatched. The CDR3 has 15 residues. This chain's CDR3 is CASSPTGTRDNEQFF. The CDR3 nucleotides are TGTGCCAGCAGTCCCACGGGGACTAGAGACAATGAGCAGTTCTTC.

On this clone itself: With a much larger clone just one base away, this may be a read error. At the DNA level, this CDR3 is encoded by other sequences in the same sample as well. The chain has TRBV30 and TRBJ2-2; D might be TRBD2 (5 bases). Trimming shortened V by 2 bases and J by 5 bases, and 15 bases separated the two germline ends. This CDR3 comprises 15 residues. CDR1 GTSNPN and CDR2 SVGIG come from the germline V gene (reference sequence). The CDR3, as DNA: TGTGCCTGGAGTCCGCCAGGACTCTTAACCGGGGAGCTGTTTTTT. Its translation: CAWSPPGLLTGELFF. The complete variable domain, with remaining parts taken from reference TRBV30 and TRBJ2-2, reads SQTIHQWPATLVQPVGSPLSLECTVEGTSNPNLYWYRQAAGRGLQLLFYSVGIGQISSEVPQNLSASRPQDRQFILSSKKLLLSDSGFYLCAWSPPGLLTGELFFGEGSRLTVL.

J is TRBJ1-1 and V is TRBV13; the D is unclear. Germline V gene data show CDR1 as PRHDT and CDR2 as FYEKMQ (reference sequence). V gave up 6 bases and J gave up 8 bases, with 19 bases separating them. The CDR3 has 14 amino acids. The CDR3 sequence is CASRLWAPDKEAFF. The CDR3 DNA is TGTGCCAGCAGGTTGTGGGCCCCTGATAAAGAAGCTTTCTTT.

This clone was seen just once. The DNA for the CDR3 is TGTGCCACCAGTGACCCCAGGAGCGGGAGGGCCCTGGGTGAGCAGTTCTTC. Its protein product is CATSDPRSGRALGEQFF. The V and J genes are TRBV24-1 and TRBJ2-1; 10 bases align to TRBD2. The CDR3 loop spans 17 amino acids. V lost 4 bases to trimming and J lost 9 bases; unmatched junction nucleotides: 14. Germline V CDR1 and CDR2: KGHDR, SFDVKD.

The rearrangement links TRBV5-4 to TRBJ1-4; D is uncertain. CDR1 is SGHNT, CDR2 YYREEE, per germline (reference sequence). Trimming took off 4 bases at V and 5 bases at J, with 18 bases between the two ends. The length of the CDR3 is 16 residues. The CDR3 sequence is CASSLEISSANEKLFF. The CDR3 region has the DNA TGTGCCAGCAGCCTCGAAATATCCAGTGCCAATGAAAAACTGTTTTTT.

The gene calls are TRBV6-5 and TRBJ2-3; no clear D. Between the trimmed V and J ends, which lost 4 bases and 1 base, there was a span of 12 bases. The CDR3 runs 15 residues. Germline CDR1 is MNHEY and CDR2 is SVGAGI. The CDR3 is CASSFWATGTDTQYF. The DNA of the CDR3 is TGTGCCAGCAGTTTCTGGGCTACCGGCACAGATACGCAGTATTTT.

The rearrangement links TRBV5-4 to TRBJ2-5; TRBD1 matches at 8 bases. V shed 4 bases, J shed 5 bases, and the junction held 4 bases outside the gene matches. Germline V gives CDR1 SGHNT, CDR2 YYREEE (reference sequence). This CDR3 has 13 residues. As DNA, the CDR3 is TGTGCCAGCAGCGCGGACAGGGACGAGACCCAGTACTTC. Translated, it gives CASSADRDETQYF.

The chain carries TRBV25-1 and TRBJ1-6; D perhaps matches TRBD1 (5 bases). Per germline, CDR1 MGHDK and CDR2 SYGVNS. The CDR3 is 17 amino acids. The V end lost 2 bases, the J end lost 0 bases, and 11 bases lay between the germline ends. DNA of the CDR3: TGTGCCAGCAGTGAAGACCAGGGAAACTCCTATAATTCACCCCTCCACTTT. It specifies CASSEDQGNSYNSPLHF.

The rearrangement links TRBV18 to TRBJ2-5; no clear D gene. Trimming removed 2 bases from V and 5 bases from J, with 9 bases in between. Germline CDR1 and CDR2: KGHSH and LQKENI. The CDR3 is 13 residues long. Here the CDR3 DNA reads TGTGCCAGCTCACCAAATAGAGAGGAGACCCAGTACTTC. Amino acids: CASSPNREETQYF.

This clone has more than one count but fewer than ten. The chain couples TRBV7-9 to TRBJ2-2, with TRBD1 as a possible D gene (5 bases). Germline V gene lookup returns CDR1 SEHNR and CDR2 FQNEAQ (reference sequence). The CDR3 covers 15 residues. Trimming pared 3 bases from V and 4 bases from J, leaving 12 bases between. The chain's CDR3 is CASSFVTQGTGELFF. DNA of the CDR3: TGTGCCAGCAGCTTCGTAACCCAGGGCACCGGGGAGCTGTTTTTT.

The V and J genes are TRBV7-9 and TRBJ2-7; 10 bases align to TRBD1. The length of the CDR3 is 15 residues. V lost 5 bases and J lost 5; bases outside the gene matches: 9. Germline V gene sequence: CDR1 SEHNR, CDR2 FQNEAQ (reference sequence). The CDR3 region is CASSDADRGQDEQYF. CDR3 coding DNA: TGTGCCAGCAGCGATGCTGACAGGGGGCAGGACGAGCAGTACTTC.

This clone was observed once. CDR3 nucleotide sequence: TGCAGTGCTACTGACCTAGCGGGACAGGGGAAAGAGACCCAGTACTTC. Translated: CSATDLAGQGKETQYF. The chain recombines TRBV20-1 with TRBJ2-5, with D tentatively TRBD1 (10 bases). The CDR3 contains 16 residues. V lost 4 bases, J lost 3 bases, and 21 bases lay in between. CDR1 and CDR2 from the germline V gene are DFQATT and SNEGSKA (reference sequence).

This clone came up once. The rearrangement uses TRBV18 and TRBJ2-3, with TRBD2 matching 7 bases. CDR3 length: 15 residues. Trimming at V came to 6 bases and at J to 6 bases, leaving 12 bases not matched to a gene. The germline CDR1 and CDR2 sequences are KGHSH and LQKENI. CDR3 sequence reads: CASSPGAGVIDTQYF. CDR3 coding DNA: TGTGCCAGCTCCCCCGGGGCGGGGGTTATCGATACGCAGTATTTT.

V and J are TRBV28 and TRBJ2-6; D may be TRBD1 (5 bases). The V and J ends lost 5 bases and 0 bases respectively, with 8 bases between them. Germline lookup yields CDR1 MDHEN and CDR2 SYDVKM. The CDR3 length is 15 residues. The CDR3 DNA reads TGTGCCAGCAGTCCTGACAGCTCTGGGGCCAACGTCCTGACTTTC. Translated: CASSPDSSGANVLTF.